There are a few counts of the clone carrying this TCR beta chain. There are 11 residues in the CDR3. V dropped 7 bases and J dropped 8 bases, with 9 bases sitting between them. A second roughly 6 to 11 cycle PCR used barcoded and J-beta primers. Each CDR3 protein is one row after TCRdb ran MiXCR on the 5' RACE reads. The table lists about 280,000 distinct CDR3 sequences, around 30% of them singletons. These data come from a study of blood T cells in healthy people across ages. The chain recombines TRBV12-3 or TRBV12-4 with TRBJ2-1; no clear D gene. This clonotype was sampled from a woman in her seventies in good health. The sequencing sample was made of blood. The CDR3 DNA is TGTGCCAGCACCCTAGGATATGAGCAGTTCTTC. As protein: CASTLGYEQFF.